This passage covers 21 T cell receptor beta chains from one sample sequenced in a study of cytomegalovirus exposure and HLA in healthy donors. 60 Vbeta and 13 Jbeta primers were used in PCR. The assay was immunoSEQ multiplex PCR, and TCRdb's table has in-frame clones only and misses some. The sample lists about 150,000 clones; 60% to 80% were seen once. Specimen: PBMCs. The receptors stem from a man aged 50-59 years in good health and CMV-seropositive.

The CDR3 spells CASSLSRVTGELFF. For the CDR3, the DNA is TGTGCCAGCAGCTTATCCAGGGTCACCGGGGAGCTGTTTTTT. The chain carries TRBV7-7 and TRBJ2-2; the D gene is possibly TRBD1 (5 bases). The CDR3 spans 14 residues. Trimming removed 2 bases from V and 4 bases from J, with 8 bases in between. The germline V gene encodes CDR1 SSHAT and CDR2 FNYEAQ (reference sequence).

V usage is TRBV7-8 and J usage is TRBJ2-1; 12 nucleotides line up with TRBD2. V lost 4 bases and J lost 7; bases outside the gene matches: 20. CDR3 length: 20 amino acids. CDR1 and CDR2 from the germline V gene are SGHVS and FQNEAQ. The CDR3 is CASSSARGTSGPLRRNEQFF. In DNA form, the CDR3 reads TGTGCCAGCAGCTCCGCACGCGGGACTAGCGGGCCCCTAAGGAGGAATGAGCAGTTCTTC.

This clone was seen a handful of times. The genes are TRBV27 and TRBJ2-7, with a possible D match to TRBD1 (5 bases). From germline, CDR1 is MNHEY and CDR2 SMNVEV (reference sequence). The germline V and J ends were trimmed by 2 bases and 2 bases, with 10 bases remaining between them. This CDR3 has 14 amino acids. CDR3: CASSLQGLPYEQYF. The CDR3 DNA reads TGTGCCAGCAGTTTACAGGGTCTTCCCTACGAGCAGTACTTC.

The chain recombines TRBV9 with TRBJ1-1; D gene ambiguous. The ends were cut back, 0 bases at V and 6 bases at J, with 15 bases in the middle. The germline gives CDR1 SGDLS, CDR2 YYNGEE. The CDR3 spans 15 residues. Written as DNA, the CDR3 is TGTGCCAGCAGCGTAGGGGGAGGCAGAGGGTCTGAAGCTTTCTTT. Encoded protein: CASSVGGGRGSEAFF.

The V and J genes are TRBV27 and TRBJ2-5; 10 bases are shared with TRBD1. The J call could be wrong; TRBJ2-7 is a better fit for the DNA end. From germline, CDR1 is MNHEY and CDR2 SMNVEV (reference sequence). This CDR3 is built from 14 residues. CDR3 nucleotide sequence: TGTGCCAGCAGTTTGGGGACAGGGGTGGGCGAGCAGTACTTC. It codes for CASSLGTGVGEQYF.

The rearrangement links TRBV11-3 to TRBJ1-3; TRBD1 agrees at 7 bases. J was trimmed by 4 bases and V by 2 bases; bases with no gene match: 8. CDR1 is SGHNT and CDR2 is YENEEA in the germline V gene. This CDR3 spans 16 amino acids. The CDR3 loop reads CASSLLPGTVGNTIYF. The DNA of the CDR3 is TGTGCCAGCAGCTTACTGCCTGGGACAGTCGGAAACACCATATATTTT.

The rearrangement links TRBV10-3 to TRBJ1-1, with 8 bases aligning to TRBD1. There are 12 residues in the CDR3. CDR1 and CDR2 (germline): ENHRY, SYGVKD. The V and J ends lost 6 bases and 11 bases, in that order; junction bases with no gene match: 8. The CDR3 is CAIRPTGGGAFF. The DNA for the CDR3 is TGTGCCATCAGGCCCACAGGGGGAGGCGCTTTCTTT.

The chain uses TRBV7-9 and TRBJ2-3; 11 bases match TRBD2. The V gene's germline CDR1 is SEHNR and CDR2 FQNEAQ (reference sequence). CDR3 length equals 16 residues. Trimming took 5 bases from V and 4 from J; bases not matched to a gene: 8. The DNA for the CDR3 is TGTGCCAGCAGCAAATTAGCGGGGGGGCCTGCAGATACGCAGTATTTT. This codes for CASSKLAGGPADTQYF.

This clone was recorded a few times. V and J are TRBV6-6 and TRBJ1-4; D is unclear. CDR3 length equals 13 residues. Trimming took 6 bases from V and 5 from J, leaving 10 bases between them. Looked up from germline, CDR1 is MNHNY and CDR2 is SVGAGI (reference sequence). The CDR3 here is CASRNGLNEKLFF. CDR3 nucleotides: TGTGCCAGCAGGAACGGACTCAATGAAAAACTGTTTTTT.

The rearrangement uses TRBV27 and TRBJ1-5; 9 bases align to TRBD1. The CDR3 spans 15 residues. Germline V CDR1 and CDR2: MNHEY, SMNVEV (reference sequence). With V trimmed by 5 bases and J by 3 bases, 5 bases remained unmatched. The CDR3 DNA is TGTGCCAGCAGTAGGACAGGGGTGTACAATCAGCCCCAGCATTTT. Encoded protein: CASSRTGVYNQPQHF.

The genes are TRBV11-2 and TRBJ2-1; TRBD2 matches at 7 bases. The V and J ends lost 6 bases and 9 bases, in that order; junction bases with no gene match: 11. The CDR3 loop spans 14 amino acids. Germline assignment: CDR1 SGHAT and CDR2 FQNNGV. In nucleotides, the CDR3 is TGTGCCAGCAGAGTCGGGGGAGGGTTAGGTGAGCAGTTCTTC. Amino acids: CASRVGGGLGEQFF.

This clone was counted once. The J gene is TRBJ1-2, the V gene TRBV28; a possible D gene is TRBD1 (5 bases). Between the trimmed V and J ends, which lost 7 bases and 4 bases, there was a span of 13 bases. Germline V lookup: CDR1 MDHEN, CDR2 SYDVKM. This CDR3 spans 13 amino acids. This CDR3 is CASNIRVGYGYTF. The CDR3 nucleotides are TGTGCCAGCAATATCAGGGTAGGCTATGGCTACACCTTC.

The J gene is TRBJ1-2, the V gene TRBV15, with D maybe TRBD1 (6 bases). Germline V gene data show CDR1 as LNHNV and CDR2 as YYDKDF (reference sequence). V shed 8 bases and J shed 2 bases, with 18 bases lying between them. The CDR3 is 15 amino acids. The CDR3 bases are TGTGCCACCCAGCCCGGACAGAATAGGAACTATGGCTACACCTTC. Protein: CATQPGQNRNYGYTF.

The chain is built from TRBV7-2 and TRBJ2-7; tentatively, D is TRBD1 (6 bases). V lost 4 bases and J 4 bases, leaving 17 bases between the germline ends. This CDR3 is built from 15 residues. Germline CDR1 and CDR2: SGHTA and FQGNSA. CDR3 DNA: TGTGCCAGCAGCTCTTTACCGGGACACCCGTACGAGCAGTACTTC. It translates to CASSSLPGHPYEQYF.

The V gene is TRBV18, the J gene TRBJ2-7; a possible D gene is TRBD1 (6 bases). The CDR3 has 16 amino acids. The germline V gene encodes CDR1 KGHSH and CDR2 LQKENI. V lost 2 bases and J lost 4, with 18 bases in between. CDR3 DNA: TGTGCCAGCTCACCATACCGGGACACGGTCGAGTACGAGCAGTACTTC. It translates to CASSPYRDTVEYEQYF. Looking up the rest from reference TRBV18 and TRBJ2-7 gives the full variable domain: NAGVMQNPRHLVRRRGQEARLRCSPMKGHSHVYWYRQLPEEGLKFMVYLQKENIIDESGMPKERFSAEFPKEGPSILRIQQVVRGDSAAYFCASSPYRDTVEYEQYFGPGTRLTVT.

The chain couples TRBV5-4 to TRBJ2-1; 7 bases match TRBD1. The length of the CDR3 is 15 residues. The V segment lost 5 bases and the J segment 2 bases; nucleotides outside the gene matches: 7. Germline V gene sequence: CDR1 SGHNT, CDR2 YYREEE (reference sequence). The CDR3 loop is CASSQGQIAYNEQFF. The CDR3 bases are TGTGCCAGCAGTCAGGGACAGATCGCCTACAATGAGCAGTTCTTC.

V and J are TRBV28 and TRBJ2-1, with unresolved D. V was clipped by 7 bases and J by 1 base, with 14 bases between them. Germline V gene sequence: CDR1 MDHEN, CDR2 SYDVKM. This CDR3 is built from 15 residues. The CDR3 nucleotides are TGTGCCAGCACCCTAACTACTACGTCCTACAATGAGCAGTTCTTC. Translation: CASTLTTTSYNEQFF.

The CDR3 nucleotides read TGCAGCCCTCGGAAGGGATACGAGGGTACGCAGTATTTT. Encoded protein: CSPRKGYEGTQYF. V and J are TRBV29-1 and TRBJ2-3; tentatively, D is TRBD2 (5 bases). This CDR3 contains 13 residues. In germline, CDR1 is SQVTM, CDR2 ANQGSEA. Trimming removed 8 bases at V and 8 bases at J, with 20 bases between.

A note on this clone: A junction boundary mismatches the germline segment, possibly from a read error. The CDR3 bases are TGTGCCAACAGCCAAGCTGGGTTTGGAGGGCGGAGGGGTAATGAGCAGTTCTTC. Translation gives CANSQAGFGGRRGNEQFF. The gene calls are TRBV11-2 and TRBJ2-1, with a possible D match to TRBD2 (6 bases). Per the germline V gene, CDR1 is SGHAT and CDR2 is FQNNGV. The CDR3 spans 18 residues.

The chain employs TRBV7-9 and TRBJ1-4; no reliable D call. V lost 2 bases and J lost 0, with 4 bases in between. CDR1 is SEHNR, CDR2 FQNEAQ, per germline (reference sequence). The CDR3 has 14 residues. CDR3 in amino acids: CASSLTATNEKLFF. The CDR3, as DNA: TGTGCCAGCAGCTTAACTGCAACTAATGAAAAACTGTTTTTT.

The chain joins TRBV2 to TRBJ2-7; 10 nucleotides match TRBD1. V lost 6 bases, J lost 7 bases, and 6 bases stayed unmatched. CDR1 and CDR2 (germline): SNHLY, FYNNEI. The CDR3 sequence is 13 residues long. Here the CDR3 reads CASSRQGAREQYF. Here the CDR3 DNA reads TGTGCCAGCAGCCGACAGGGGGCAAGGGAGCAGTACTTC.